This is a list of T cell receptor beta chains from one sample in a study of OX40 agonist ivuxolimab in advanced cancers. Using immunoSEQ multiplex PCR, the repertoire was profiled, and TCRdb retains in-frame clones only, with some absent. The sample has some 77,000 clones, 80% to 90% seen once. Sequencing was performed on CD4+ or CD8+ T cells sorted from blood, taken in a trial of the OX40 agonist ivuxolimab. The source of these receptors is an adult with an advanced solid tumor such as melanoma, head and neck, liver or kidney cancer. Each CDR3 is given with its conserved first and last residue. Fields, in order: CDR3 protein, V gene, J gene.

CDR3aa: CAISESDFQGTDTQYF
v_gene: TRBV10-3
j_gene: TRBJ2-3

CDR3aa: CASSLFDRAYEQYF
v_gene: TRBV7-6
j_gene: TRBJ2-7

CDR3aa: CASSLVGWTQAYEQYF
v_gene: TRBV5-6
j_gene: TRBJ2-7

CDR3aa: CASSAINTGELFF
v_gene: TRBV2
j_gene: TRBJ2-2

CDR3aa: CASSLRGLGSGYTF
v_gene: TRBV4-2
j_gene: TRBJ1-2

CDR3aa: CASSRAGVKDTQYF
v_gene: TRBV11-2
j_gene: TRBJ2-3

CDR3aa: CASSTGTSSSGANVLTF
v_gene: TRBV5-5
j_gene: TRBJ2-6

CDR3aa: CASSLGTSGRQQFF
v_gene: TRBV7-2
j_gene: TRBJ2-1

CDR3aa: CSAQGNNEQFF
v_gene: TRBV20-1
j_gene: TRBJ2-1

CDR3aa: CASSDRDRDTDTQYF
v_gene: TRBV21-1
j_gene: TRBJ2-3

CDR3aa: CASSPPGRGVNTEAFF
v_gene: TRBV18
j_gene: TRBJ1-1

CDR3aa: CASSPLTGNTEAFF
v_gene: TRBV7-9
j_gene: TRBJ1-1

CDR3aa: CASSYRTGITGELFF
v_gene: TRBV7-9
j_gene: TRBJ2-2

CDR3aa: CASSLLAETGSLEQYF
v_gene: TRBV5-6
j_gene: .

CDR3aa: CASSSRPMAYEQYF
v_gene: TRBV5-8
j_gene: TRBJ2-7

CDR3aa: CASSWTSGGKTDTQYF
v_gene: TRBV6-5
j_gene: TRBJ2-3

CDR3aa: CASSFSSGANVLTF
v_gene: TRBV5-1
j_gene: TRBJ2-6

CDR3aa: CASRKAGTENNEQFF
v_gene: TRBV2
j_gene: TRBJ2-1

CDR3aa: CASSQEGGPPYEQYF
v_gene: TRBV7-9
j_gene: TRBJ2-7

CDR3aa: CASSLAADSGNEQFF
v_gene: TRBV2
j_gene: TRBJ2-1

CDR3aa: CASSDRAEAFF
v_gene: TRBV6-1
j_gene: TRBJ1-1

CDR3aa: CASSLADRGNTEAFF
v_gene: TRBV7-9
j_gene: TRBJ1-1

CDR3aa: CATSTLAGTGGNEQFF
v_gene: TRBV15
j_gene: TRBJ2-1

CDR3aa: CASSAAGRYEQYF
v_gene: TRBV5-6
j_gene: TRBJ2-7

CDR3aa: CASSLAQRGTSLDTQYF
v_gene: TRBV5-1
j_gene: TRBJ2-3

CDR3aa: CASSRDFTDTQYF
v_gene: TRBV2
j_gene: TRBJ2-3

CDR3aa: CASSLYRGRREQYF
v_gene: TRBV5-6
j_gene: TRBJ2-7

CDR3aa: CASSFQGPNTEAFF
v_gene: TRBV5-4
j_gene: TRBJ1-1

CDR3aa: CASLLPGQGADEQYF
v_gene: TRBV2
j_gene: TRBJ2-7

CDR3aa: CASSLALYGNTIYF
v_gene: TRBV5-1
j_gene: TRBJ1-3

CDR3aa: CASRTGASYEQYF
v_gene: TRBV6-5
j_gene: .

CDR3aa: CASSPGQGRMNTEAFF
v_gene: TRBV18
j_gene: TRBJ1-1

CDR3aa: CASSFVARAYKQYF
v_gene: TRBV7-2
j_gene: TRBJ2-7

CDR3aa: CASSLVLGLPSTDTQYF
v_gene: TRBV7-9
j_gene: TRBJ2-3

CDR3aa: CASSTRVTEAFF
v_gene: TRBV6-5
j_gene: TRBJ1-1

CDR3aa: CAGFRAPTGHEQFF
v_gene: TRBV30
j_gene: TRBJ2-1

CDR3aa: CASSRQGASREQYF
v_gene: TRBV19
j_gene: TRBJ2-7

CDR3aa: CASSLTSGHYNEQFF
v_gene: TRBV5-1
j_gene: TRBJ2-1

CDR3aa: CASREGYTF
v_gene: TRBV4-3
j_gene: TRBJ1-2

CDR3aa: CASSLSGGYEQYF
v_gene: TRBV7-9
j_gene: TRBJ2-7

CDR3aa: CASRSGGGYGYTF
v_gene: TRBV7-2
j_gene: TRBJ1-2

CDR3aa: CASMGGSYNSPLHF
v_gene: TRBV6-5
j_gene: TRBJ1-6

CDR3aa: CASSLSPTGGAYEQYF
v_gene: TRBV27
j_gene: TRBJ2-7

CDR3aa: CASSWGLAGYEQFF
v_gene: TRBV19
j_gene: TRBJ2-1

CDR3aa: CASSKVSSRGQGTMNTEAFF
v_gene: TRBV21-1
j_gene: TRBJ1-1

CDR3aa: CASSLSGYITQNTEAFF
v_gene: TRBV5-6
j_gene: TRBJ1-1

CDR3aa: CASSLDSSGLGNTIYF
v_gene: TRBV7-2
j_gene: TRBJ1-3

CDR3aa: CASSLEGQGEGYTF
v_gene: TRBV5-1
j_gene: TRBJ1-2

CDR3aa: CAISEPGQGTSEQYF
v_gene: TRBV10-3
j_gene: TRBJ2-7

CDR3aa: CAISESVRATDTQYF
v_gene: TRBV10-3
j_gene: TRBJ2-3

CDR3aa: CASSRLNTGELFF
v_gene: TRBV7-3
j_gene: TRBJ2-2